One T cell receptor beta chain is described in this entry. The data stem from a study of radiation and T cells in renal cell carcinoma. About the research overall: Nephrectomy followed 15 Gy stereotactic body radiation by 4 weeks.

This table comes from immunoSEQ multiplex PCR, and its TCRdb copy is limited to in-frame clones, with some not included. The sample has 100,000 or so clones, approximately 86% seen once. CDR3 length: 19 residues. Germline CDR1 reads SGHRS; CDR2 reads YFSETQ. V trimming: 4 bases; J trimming: 0 bases; junction bases outside the gene matches: 8. Indicated time point: baseline pretreatment blood. The sample's treatment: 15 Gy SBRT to primary tumor, nephrectomy 4 weeks later. The source of this sequence is a man over 45 with renal cell carcinoma. The source was blood, collected from a patient whose treatment included radiotherapy and nephrectomy. The rearrangement uses TRBV5-1 and TRBJ2-1, with 15 bases matching TRBD2. The CDR3 protein is CASSLGTSGGLSSYNEQFF. The CDR3 coding sequence is TGCGCCAGCAGCCTAGGGACTAGCGGGGGGTTGAGCTCCTACAATGAGCAGTTCTTC.